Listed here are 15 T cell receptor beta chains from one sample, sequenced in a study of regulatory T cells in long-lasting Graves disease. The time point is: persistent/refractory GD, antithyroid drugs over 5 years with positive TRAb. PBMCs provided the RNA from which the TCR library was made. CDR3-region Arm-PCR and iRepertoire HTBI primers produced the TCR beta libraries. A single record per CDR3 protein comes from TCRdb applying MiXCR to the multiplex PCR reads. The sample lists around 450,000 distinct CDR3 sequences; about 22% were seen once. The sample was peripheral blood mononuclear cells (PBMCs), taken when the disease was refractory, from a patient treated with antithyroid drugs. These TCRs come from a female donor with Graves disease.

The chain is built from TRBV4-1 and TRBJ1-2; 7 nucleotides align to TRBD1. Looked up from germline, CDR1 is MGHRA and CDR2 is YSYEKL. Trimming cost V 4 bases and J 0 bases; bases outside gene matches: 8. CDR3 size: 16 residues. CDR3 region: CASSPTFGTANYGYTF. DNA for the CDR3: TGCGCCAGCAGCCCTACTTTTGGGACAGCTAACTATGGCTACACCTTC.

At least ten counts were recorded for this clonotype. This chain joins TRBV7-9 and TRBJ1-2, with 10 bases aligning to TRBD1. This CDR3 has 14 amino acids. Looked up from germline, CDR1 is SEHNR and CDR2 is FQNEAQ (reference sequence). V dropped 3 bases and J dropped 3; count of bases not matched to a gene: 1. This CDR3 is CASSLTGGDYGYTF. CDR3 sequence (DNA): TGTGCCAGCAGCTTGACAGGGGGCGACTATGGCTACACCTTC.

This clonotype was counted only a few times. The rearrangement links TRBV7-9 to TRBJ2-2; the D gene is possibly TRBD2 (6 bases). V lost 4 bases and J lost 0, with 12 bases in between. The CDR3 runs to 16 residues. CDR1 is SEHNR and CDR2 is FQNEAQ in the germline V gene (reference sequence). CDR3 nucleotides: TGTGCCAGCAGCTCCCTAGGGACTCCGAACACCGGGGAGCTGTTTTTT. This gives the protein CASSSLGTPNTGELFF. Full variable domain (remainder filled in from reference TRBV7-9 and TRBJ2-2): DTGVSQNPRHKITKRGQNVTFRCDPISEHNRLYWYRQTLGQGPEFLTYFQNEAQLEKSRLLSDRFSAERPKGSFSTLEIQRTEQGDSAMYLCASSSLGTPNTGELFFGEGSRLTVL.

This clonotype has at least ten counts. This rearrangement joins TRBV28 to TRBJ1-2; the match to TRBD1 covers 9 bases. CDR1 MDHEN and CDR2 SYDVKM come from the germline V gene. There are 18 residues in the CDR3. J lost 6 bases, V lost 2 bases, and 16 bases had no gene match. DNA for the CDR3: TGTGCCAGCAGTTTAGACGCGGGACAGGGCTCGGACGCGAATGGCTACACCTTC. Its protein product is CASSLDAGQGSDANGYTF.

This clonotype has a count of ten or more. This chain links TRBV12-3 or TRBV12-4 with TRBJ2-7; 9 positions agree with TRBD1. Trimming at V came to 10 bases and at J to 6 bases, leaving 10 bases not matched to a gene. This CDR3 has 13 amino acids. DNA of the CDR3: TGTGCCACCCGGACAGGGGAGGATGTCGAGCAGTACTTC. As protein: CATRTGEDVEQYF.

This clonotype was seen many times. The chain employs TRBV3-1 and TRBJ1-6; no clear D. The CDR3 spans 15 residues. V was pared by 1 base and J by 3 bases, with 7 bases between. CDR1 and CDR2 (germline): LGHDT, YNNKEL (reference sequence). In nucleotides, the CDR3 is TGTGCCAGCAGCCAAGGGGGAGGCTATAATTCACCCCTCCACTTT. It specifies CASSQGGGYNSPLHF. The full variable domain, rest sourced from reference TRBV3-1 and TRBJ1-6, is DTAVSQTPKYLVTQMGNDKSIKCEQNLGHDTMYWYKQDSKKFLKIMFSYNNKELIINETVPNRFSPKSPDKAHLNLHINSLELGDSAVYFCASSQGGGYNSPLHFGNGTRLTVT.

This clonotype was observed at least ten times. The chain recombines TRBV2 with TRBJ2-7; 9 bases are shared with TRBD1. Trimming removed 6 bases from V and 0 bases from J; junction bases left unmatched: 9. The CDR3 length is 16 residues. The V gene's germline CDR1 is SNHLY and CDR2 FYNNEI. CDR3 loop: CASRAGTGHSSYEQYF. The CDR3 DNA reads TGTGCCAGCAGAGCCGGGACAGGGCATAGCTCCTACGAGCAGTACTTC.

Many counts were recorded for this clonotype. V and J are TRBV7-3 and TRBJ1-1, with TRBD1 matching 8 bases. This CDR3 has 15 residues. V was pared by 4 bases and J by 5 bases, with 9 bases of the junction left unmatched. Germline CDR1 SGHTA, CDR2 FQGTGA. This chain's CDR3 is CASSSPGQVGTEAFF. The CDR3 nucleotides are TGTGCCAGCAGCTCTCCGGGACAGGTGGGAACTGAAGCTTTCTTT.

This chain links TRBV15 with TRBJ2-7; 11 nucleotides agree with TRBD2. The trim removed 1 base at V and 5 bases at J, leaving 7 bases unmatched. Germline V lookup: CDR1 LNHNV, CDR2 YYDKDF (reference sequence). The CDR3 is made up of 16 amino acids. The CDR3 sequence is CATSRGGTSGGDEQYF. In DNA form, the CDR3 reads TGTGCCACCAGCAGAGGAGGCACTAGCGGGGGAGACGAGCAGTACTTC. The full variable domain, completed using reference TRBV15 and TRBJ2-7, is DAMVIQNPRYQVTQFGKPVTLSCSQTLNHNVMYWYQQKSSQAPKLLFHYYDKDFNNEADTPDNFQSRRPNTSFCFLDIRSPGLGDTAMYLCATSRGGTSGGDEQYFGPGTRLTVT.

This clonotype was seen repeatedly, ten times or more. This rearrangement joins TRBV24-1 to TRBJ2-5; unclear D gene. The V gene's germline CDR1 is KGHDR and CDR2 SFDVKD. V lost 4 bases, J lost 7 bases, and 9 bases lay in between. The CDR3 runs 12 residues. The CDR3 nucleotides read TGTGCCACCAGTGACCACTTGTGGACCCAGTACTTC. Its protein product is CATSDHLWTQYF.

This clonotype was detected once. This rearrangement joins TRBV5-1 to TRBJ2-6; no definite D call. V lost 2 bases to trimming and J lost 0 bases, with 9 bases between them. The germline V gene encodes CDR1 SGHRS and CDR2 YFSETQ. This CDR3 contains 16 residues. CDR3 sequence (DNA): TGCGCCAGCAGCTTTCCTACAGCCTCTGGGGCCAACGTCCTGACTTTC. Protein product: CASSFPTASGANVLTF.

CDR3 sequence (DNA): TGTGCCACCAGTGATCCTCGCGAGGGGACTGGGGCCAACGTCCTGACTTTC. It is translated as CATSDPREGTGANVLTF. The chain is built from TRBV24-1 and TRBJ2-6; D is tentatively TRBD1 or TRBD2 (5 bases each). Germline assignment: CDR1 KGHDR and CDR2 SFDVKD. The CDR3 consists of 17 residues. Trimming shortened V by 3 bases and J by 2 bases, and 13 bases separated the two germline ends.

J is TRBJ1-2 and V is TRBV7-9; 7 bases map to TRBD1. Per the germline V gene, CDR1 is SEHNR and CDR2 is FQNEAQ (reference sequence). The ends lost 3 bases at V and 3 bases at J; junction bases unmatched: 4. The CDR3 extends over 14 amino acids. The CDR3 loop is CASSLGDSHYGYTF. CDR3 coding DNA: TGTGCCAGCAGCTTGGGGGACAGTCACTATGGCTACACCTTC. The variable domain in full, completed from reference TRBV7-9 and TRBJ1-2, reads DTGVSQNPRHKITKRGQNVTFRCDPISEHNRLYWYRQTLGQGPEFLTYFQNEAQLEKSRLLSDRFSAERPKGSFSTLEIQRTEQGDSAMYLCASSLGDSHYGYTFGSGTRLTVV.

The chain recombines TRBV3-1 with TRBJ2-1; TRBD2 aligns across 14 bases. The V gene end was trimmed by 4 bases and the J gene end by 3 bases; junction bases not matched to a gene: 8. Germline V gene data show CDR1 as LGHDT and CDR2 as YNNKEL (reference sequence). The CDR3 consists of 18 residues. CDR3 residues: CASSRGLAGVGVYNEQFF. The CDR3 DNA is TGTGCCAGCAGCCGGGGACTAGCGGGAGTAGGGGTCTACAATGAGCAGTTCTTC.

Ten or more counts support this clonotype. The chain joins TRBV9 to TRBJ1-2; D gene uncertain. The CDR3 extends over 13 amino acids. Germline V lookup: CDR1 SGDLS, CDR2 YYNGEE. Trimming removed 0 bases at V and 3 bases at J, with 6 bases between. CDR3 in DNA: TGTGCCAGCAGCGTAGCCATGGACTATGGCTACACCTTC. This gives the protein CASSVAMDYGYTF.